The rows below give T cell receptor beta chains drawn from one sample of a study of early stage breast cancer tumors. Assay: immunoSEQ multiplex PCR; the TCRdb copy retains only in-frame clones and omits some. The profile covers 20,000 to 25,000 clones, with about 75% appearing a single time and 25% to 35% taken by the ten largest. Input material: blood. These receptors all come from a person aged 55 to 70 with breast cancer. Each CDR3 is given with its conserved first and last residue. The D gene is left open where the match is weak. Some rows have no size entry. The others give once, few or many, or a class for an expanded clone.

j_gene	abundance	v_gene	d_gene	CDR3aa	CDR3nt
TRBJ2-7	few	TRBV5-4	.	CASSLVVKGAEQYF	TGTGCCAGCAGCTTGGTTGTCAAAGGGGCCGAGCAGTACTTC
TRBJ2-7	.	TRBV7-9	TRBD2	CASSLAVGTSGRNEQYF	TGTGCCAGCAGCTTAGCTGTTGGGACTAGCGGGAGAAACGAGCAGTACTTC
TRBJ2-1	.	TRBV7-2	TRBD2	CASSSTGTNYNEQFF	TGTGCCAGCAGCTCAACCGGGACTAACTACAATGAGCAGTTCTTC
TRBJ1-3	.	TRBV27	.	CASSWGGGSGNTIYF	TGTGCCAGCAGTTGGGGGGGTGGCTCTGGAAACACCATATATTTT
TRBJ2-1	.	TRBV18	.	CASSPKGGEQFF	TGTGCCAGCTCCCCTAAAGGGGGTGAGCAGTTCTTC
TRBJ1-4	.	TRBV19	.	CASSKPGDNTKNEKLFF	TGTGCCAGTAGTAAACCCGGTGACAATACCAAAAATGAAAAACTGTTTTTT
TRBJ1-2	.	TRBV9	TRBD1	CASSAADRGHGYTF	TGTGCCAGCAGCGCAGCCGACAGGGGGCATGGCTACACCTTC
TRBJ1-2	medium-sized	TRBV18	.	CASSPGDMDSYGYTF	TGTGCCAGCTCACCGGGGGACATGGACTCGTATGGCTACACCTTC
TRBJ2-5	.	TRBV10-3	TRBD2	CAISEQRGRTQYF	TGTGCCATCAGTGAACAGCGGGGGAGGACCCAGTACTTC
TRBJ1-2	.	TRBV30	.	CAWSSGQIYGYTF	TGTGCCTGGAGTTCCGGACAGATCTATGGCTACACCTTC
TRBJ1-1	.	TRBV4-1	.	CASSQVQGVTIAEAFF	TGCGCCAGCAGCCAAGTTCAGGGTGTTACTATTGCTGAAGCTTTCTTT
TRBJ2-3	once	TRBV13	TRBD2	CASSLESLGLAADTQYF	TGTGCCAGCAGCTTAGAGAGTCTGGGACTAGCTGCAGATACGCAGTATTTT
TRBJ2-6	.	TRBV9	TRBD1	CASSAAGQGGVLTF	TGTGCCAGCAGCGCCGCAGGACAGGGGGGCGTCCTGACTTTC
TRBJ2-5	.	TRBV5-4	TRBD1	CASTLNRGVETQYF	TGTGCCAGCACCTTAAACAGGGGTGTAGAGACCCAGTACTTC
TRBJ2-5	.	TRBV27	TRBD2	CASSLSGRGLAHETQYF	TGTGCCAGCAGTTTATCGGGAAGAGGACTAGCCCACGAGACCCAGTACTTC
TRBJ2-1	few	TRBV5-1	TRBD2	CASSPRTSEYNEQFF	TGCGCCAGCAGCCCAAGGACTAGCGAGTACAATGAGCAGTTCTTC
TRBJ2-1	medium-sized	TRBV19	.	CASSNSGKTNEQFF	TGTGCCAGTAGTAATAGCGGAAAAACCAATGAGCAGTTCTTC
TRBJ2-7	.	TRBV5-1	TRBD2	CASREGPSSYEQYF	TGCGCCAGCCGGGAGGGGCCCAGCTCCTACGAGCAGTACTTC
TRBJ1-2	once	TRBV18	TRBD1	CASSPGTERTNYGYTF	TGTGCCAGCTCACCCGGGACAGAGCGGACTAACTATGGCTACACCTTC
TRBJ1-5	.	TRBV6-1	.	CASSGTWNQPQHF	TGTGCCAGCAGTGGAACCTGGAATCAGCCCCAGCATTTT
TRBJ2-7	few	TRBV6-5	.	CASSYSRRDPKQYF	TGTGCCAGCAGTTACTCGAGAAGAGACCCGAAGCAGTACTTC
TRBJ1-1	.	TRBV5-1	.	CASSLAGNTEAFF	TGCGCCAGCAGCCTGGCGGGGAACACTGAAGCTTTCTTT
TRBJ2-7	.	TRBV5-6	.	CASSLAAPSYEQYF	TGTGCCAGCAGCTTGGCCGCACCCTCCTACGAGCAGTACTTC
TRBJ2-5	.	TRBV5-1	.	CASSLPGEETQYF	TGCGCCAGCAGCTTGCCAGGGGAAGAGACCCAGTACTTC
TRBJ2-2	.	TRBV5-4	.	CASSPRENTGELFF	TGTGCCAGCAGCCCCCGGGAGAACACCGGGGAGCTGTTTTTT
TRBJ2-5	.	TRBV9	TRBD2	CASSVGLAGRETQYF	TGTGCCAGCAGCGTAGGACTAGCGGGGAGGGAGACCCAGTACTTC
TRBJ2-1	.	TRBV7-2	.	CASSRRGTYNEQFF	TGTGCCAGCAGCCGACGCGGAACCTACAATGAGCAGTTCTTC
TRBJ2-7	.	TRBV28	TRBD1	CASTLGTGTSEQYF	TGTGCCAGCACCTTGGGGACAGGCACGAGCGAGCAGTACTTC
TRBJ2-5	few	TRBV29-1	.	CSVGTGRETQYF	TGCAGCGTTGGGACGGGCCGGGAGACCCAGTACTTC
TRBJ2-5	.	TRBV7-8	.	CASSLRRTQETQYF	TGTGCCAGCAGCCTCCGACGGACCCAAGAGACCCAGTACTTC
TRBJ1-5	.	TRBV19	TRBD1	CASSTPRGDNQPQHF	TGTGCCAGTAGTACCCCCAGGGGGGACAATCAGCCCCAGCATTTT
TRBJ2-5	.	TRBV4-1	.	CASSQDGQEGTQYF	TGCGCCAGCAGCCAAGATGGGCAAGAAGGGACCCAGTACTTC
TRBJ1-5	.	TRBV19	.	CASSIQGGNQPQHF	TGTGCCAGTAGTATTCAGGGAGGCAATCAGCCCCAGCATTTT
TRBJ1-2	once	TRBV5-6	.	CASSFRGPNYGYTF	TGTGCCAGCAGCTTTAGGGGACCGAACTATGGCTACACCTTC
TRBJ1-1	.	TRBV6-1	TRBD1	CASSGSQGAGNTEAFF	TGTGCCAGCAGTGGGTCACAGGGGGCTGGGAACACTGAAGCTTTCTTT
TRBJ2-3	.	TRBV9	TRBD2	CASSAGGRAGDTQYF	TGTGCCAGCAGCGCCGGCGGGAGGGCCGGGGATACGCAGTATTTT
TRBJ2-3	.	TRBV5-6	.	CASSLLLSLDTQYF	TGTGCCAGCAGCTTGCTTCTGTCGTTAGATACGCAGTATTTT
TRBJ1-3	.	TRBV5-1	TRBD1	CASSRGQPAGNTIYF	TGCGCCAGCAGCAGGGGACAGCCCGCTGGAAACACCATATATTTT
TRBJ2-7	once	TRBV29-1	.	CSVVWAGTYEQYF	TGCAGCGTTGTATGGGCAGGGACATACGAGCAGTACTTC
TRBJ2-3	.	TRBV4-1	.	CASSQGGGPSDTQYF	TGCGCCAGCAGCCAGGGTGGTGGGCCTTCAGATACGCAGTATTTT
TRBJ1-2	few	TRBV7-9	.	CASSLQIYGYTF	TGTGCCAGCAGCTTACAGATCTATGGCTACACCTTC
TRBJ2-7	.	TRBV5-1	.	CASSLFIGDYEQYF	TGCGCCAGCAGCTTGTTTATCGGGGATTACGAGCAGTACTTC
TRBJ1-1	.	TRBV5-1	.	CASTIGAPSIAEAFF	TGCGCCAGCACCATTGGGGCGCCGTCGATCGCTGAAGCTTTCTTT
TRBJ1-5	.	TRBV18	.	CASSPAGGLHVEPQHF	TGTGCCAGCTCTCCTGCCGGGGGCCTCCACGTTGAGCCCCAGCATTTT
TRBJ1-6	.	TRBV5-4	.	CASSPARGRRSPLHF	TGTGCCAGCAGCCCCGCCCGGGGGCGTCGGTCACCCCTCCACTTT
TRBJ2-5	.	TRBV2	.	CASSVLGLQETQYF	TGTGCCAGCAGTGTCCTTGGCCTCCAGGAGACCCAGTACTTC
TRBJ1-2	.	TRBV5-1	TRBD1	CASSPAGGTYNYGYTF	TGCGCCAGCAGCCCGGCAGGGGGAACCTATAACTATGGCTACACCTTC
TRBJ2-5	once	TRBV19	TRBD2	CASSITGGKETQYF	TGTGCCAGTAGTATTACCGGGGGGAAAGAGACCCAGTACTTC
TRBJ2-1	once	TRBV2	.	CASSTSSGVEQFF	TGTGCCAGCAGTACCTCTTCGGGGGTTGAGCAGTTCTTC
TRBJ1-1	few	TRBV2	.	CASGELENTEAFF	TGTGCCAGCGGGGAGTTAGAGAACACTGAAGCTTTCTTT
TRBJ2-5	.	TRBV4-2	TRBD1	CASSPADRVEETQYF	TGTGCCAGCAGCCCCGCCGACAGGGTGGAAGAGACCCAGTACTTC